This T cell receptor (beta chain) was captured by sequencing in a study of T cell clones after liver transplantation. The V gene's germline CDR1 is MNHEY and CDR2 SMNVEV (reference sequence). V lost 5 bases to trimming and J lost 2 bases; unmatched junction nucleotides: 6. The CDR3 spans 15 residues. Method: immunoSEQ multiplex PCR; TCRdb's copy keeps in-frame clones and lacks some. The sample shows fewer than 65,000 clones, 86% of them seen only once. About this clone itself: This sample includes further DNA sequences coding for the same CDR3.

The chain couples TRBV27 to TRBJ2-7; 10 bases agree with TRBD2. The sequence was collected from a human patient who received a liver transplant. These T cells may partly come from the graft donor. The material was CD8+ T cells from blood, obtained 12 months after liver transplant. The CDR3 DNA follows: TGTGCCAGCAGTCCCCTCCTAGCGGGAGCCTACGAGCAGTACTTC. This codes for CASSPLLAGAYEQYF.